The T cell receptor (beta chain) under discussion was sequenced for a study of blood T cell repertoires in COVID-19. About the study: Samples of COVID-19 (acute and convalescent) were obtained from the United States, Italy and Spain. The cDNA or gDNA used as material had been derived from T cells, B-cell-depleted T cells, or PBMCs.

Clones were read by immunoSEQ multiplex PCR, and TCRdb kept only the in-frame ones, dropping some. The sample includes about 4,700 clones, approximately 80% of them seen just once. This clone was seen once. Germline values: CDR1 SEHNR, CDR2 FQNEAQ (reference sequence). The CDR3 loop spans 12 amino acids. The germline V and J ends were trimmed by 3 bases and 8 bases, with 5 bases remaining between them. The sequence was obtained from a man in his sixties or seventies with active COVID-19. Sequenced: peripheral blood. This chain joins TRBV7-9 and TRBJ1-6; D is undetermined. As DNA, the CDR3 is TGTGCCAGCAGCTTCGGGGATTCACCCCTCCACTTT. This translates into CASSFGDSPLHF.